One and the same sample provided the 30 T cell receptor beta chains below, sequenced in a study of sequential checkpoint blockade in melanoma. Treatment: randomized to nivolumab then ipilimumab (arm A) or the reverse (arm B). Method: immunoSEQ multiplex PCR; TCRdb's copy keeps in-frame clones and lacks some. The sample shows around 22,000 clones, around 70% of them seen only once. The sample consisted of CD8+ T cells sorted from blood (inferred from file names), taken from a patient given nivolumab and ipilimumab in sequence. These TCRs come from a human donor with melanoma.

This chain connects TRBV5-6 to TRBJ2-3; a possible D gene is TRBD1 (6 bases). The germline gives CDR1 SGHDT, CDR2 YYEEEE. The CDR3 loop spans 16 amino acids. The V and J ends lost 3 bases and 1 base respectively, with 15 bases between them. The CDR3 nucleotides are TGTGCCAGCAGCTCGTCGGACAGTTTTGGCACAGATACGCAGTATTTT. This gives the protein CASSSSDSFGTDTQYF.

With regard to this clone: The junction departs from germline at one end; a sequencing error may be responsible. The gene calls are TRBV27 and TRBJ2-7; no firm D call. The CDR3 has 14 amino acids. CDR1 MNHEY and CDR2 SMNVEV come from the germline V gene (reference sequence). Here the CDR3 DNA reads TGTGCCAGCAGTTTATCCTACCCTACCTACGAGCGGTACTTC. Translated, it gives CASSLSYPTYERYF.

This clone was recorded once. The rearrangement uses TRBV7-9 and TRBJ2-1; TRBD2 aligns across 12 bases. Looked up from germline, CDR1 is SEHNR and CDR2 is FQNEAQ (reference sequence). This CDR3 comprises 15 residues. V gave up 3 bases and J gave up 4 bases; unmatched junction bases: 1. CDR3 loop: CASSLGLAGYNEQFF. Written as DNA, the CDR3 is TGTGCCAGCAGCTTGGGACTAGCGGGTTACAATGAGCAGTTCTTC.

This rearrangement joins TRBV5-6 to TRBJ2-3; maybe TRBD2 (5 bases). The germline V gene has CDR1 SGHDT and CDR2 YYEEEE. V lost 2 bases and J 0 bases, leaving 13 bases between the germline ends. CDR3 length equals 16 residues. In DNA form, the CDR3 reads TGTGCCAGCAGCTTAGGCGGTCGGGGTAGCACAGATACGCAGTATTTT. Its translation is CASSLGGRGSTDTQYF.

The CDR3 sequence is CSVESPGNRGYTF. The CDR3, as DNA: TGCAGCGTTGAGTCGCCAGGGAATCGCGGCTACACCTTC. The chain is built from TRBV29-1 and TRBJ1-2; perhaps TRBD1 as D (5 bases). Germline V gene lookup returns CDR1 SQVTM and CDR2 ANQGSEA. The CDR3 extends over 13 amino acids. Trimming left V 3 bases short and J 8 bases short, with 16 bases between.

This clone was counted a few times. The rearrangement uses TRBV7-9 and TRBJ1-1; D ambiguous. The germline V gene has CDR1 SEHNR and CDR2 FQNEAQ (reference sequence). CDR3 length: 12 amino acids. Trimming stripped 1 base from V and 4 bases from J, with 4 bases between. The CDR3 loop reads CASSLVITEAFF. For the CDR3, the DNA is TGTGCCAGCAGCTTAGTAATCACTGAAGCTTTCTTT.

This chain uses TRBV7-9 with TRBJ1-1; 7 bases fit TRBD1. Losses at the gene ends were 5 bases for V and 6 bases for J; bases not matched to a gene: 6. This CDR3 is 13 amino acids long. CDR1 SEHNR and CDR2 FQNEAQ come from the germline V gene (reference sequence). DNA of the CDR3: TGTGCCAGCAGCCCCCGACAGGGCCCTGAAGCTTTCTTT. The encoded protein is CASSPRQGPEAFF.

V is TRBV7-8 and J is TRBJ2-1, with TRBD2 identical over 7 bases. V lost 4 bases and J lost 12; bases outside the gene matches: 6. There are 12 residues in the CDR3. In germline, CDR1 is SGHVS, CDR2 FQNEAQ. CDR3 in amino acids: CASSSTPGGQFF. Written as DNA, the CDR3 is TGTGCCAGCAGCTCCACCCCGGGGGGGCAGTTCTTC.

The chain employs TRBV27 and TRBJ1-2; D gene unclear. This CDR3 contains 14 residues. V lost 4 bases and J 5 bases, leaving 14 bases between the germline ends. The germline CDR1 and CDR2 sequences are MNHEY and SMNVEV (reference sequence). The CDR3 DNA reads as TGTGCCAGCAGTTGGGCAGCTAGCGGTTATGGCTACACCTTC. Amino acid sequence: CASSWAASGYGYTF.

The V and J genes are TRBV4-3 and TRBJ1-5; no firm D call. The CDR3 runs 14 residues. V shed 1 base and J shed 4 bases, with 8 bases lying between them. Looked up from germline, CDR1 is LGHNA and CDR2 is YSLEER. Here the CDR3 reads CASSQGNLNQPQHF. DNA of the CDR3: TGCGCCAGCAGCCAAGGTAATCTAAATCAGCCCCAGCATTTT.

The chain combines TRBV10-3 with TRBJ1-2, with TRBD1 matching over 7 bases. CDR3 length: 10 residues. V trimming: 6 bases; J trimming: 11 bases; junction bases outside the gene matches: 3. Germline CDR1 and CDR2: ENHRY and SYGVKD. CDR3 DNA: TGTGCCATCAGGGAGACAGGGTACACCTTC. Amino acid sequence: CAIRETGYTF.

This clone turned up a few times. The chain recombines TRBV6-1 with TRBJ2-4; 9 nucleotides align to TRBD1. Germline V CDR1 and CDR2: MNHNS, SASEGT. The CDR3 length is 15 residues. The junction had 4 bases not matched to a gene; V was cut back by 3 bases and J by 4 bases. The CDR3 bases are TGTGCCAGCAGTGAGCTCGGGACAGGGAAAAACATTCAGTACTTC. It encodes CASSELGTGKNIQYF.

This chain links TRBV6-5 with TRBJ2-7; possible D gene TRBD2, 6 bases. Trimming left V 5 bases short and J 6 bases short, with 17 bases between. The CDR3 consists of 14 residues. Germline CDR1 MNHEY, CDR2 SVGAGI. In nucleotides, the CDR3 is TGTGCCAGCAGTCTCCTCGGGGGTGATCTCGAGCAGTACTTC. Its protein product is CASSLLGGDLEQYF.

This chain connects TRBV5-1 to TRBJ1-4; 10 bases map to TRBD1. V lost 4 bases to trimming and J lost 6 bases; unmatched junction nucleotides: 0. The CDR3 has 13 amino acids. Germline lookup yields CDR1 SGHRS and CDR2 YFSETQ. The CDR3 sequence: CASSGTGDEKLFF. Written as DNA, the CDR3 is TGCGCCAGCAGCGGGACAGGGGATGAAAAACTGTTTTTT.

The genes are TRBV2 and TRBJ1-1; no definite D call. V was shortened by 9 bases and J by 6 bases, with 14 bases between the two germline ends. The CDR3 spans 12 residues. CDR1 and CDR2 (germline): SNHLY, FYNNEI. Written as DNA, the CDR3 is TGTGCCAGGGGCAAGAGCCAACCTGAAGCTTTCTTT. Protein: CARGKSQPEAFF.

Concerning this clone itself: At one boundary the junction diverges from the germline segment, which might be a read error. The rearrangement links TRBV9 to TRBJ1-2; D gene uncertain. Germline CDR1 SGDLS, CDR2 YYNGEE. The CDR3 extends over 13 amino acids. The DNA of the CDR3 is TGTGCCGGCAGCGTAGGCGAGGGAGACGGCTACACCTTC. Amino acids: CAGSVGEGDGYTF.

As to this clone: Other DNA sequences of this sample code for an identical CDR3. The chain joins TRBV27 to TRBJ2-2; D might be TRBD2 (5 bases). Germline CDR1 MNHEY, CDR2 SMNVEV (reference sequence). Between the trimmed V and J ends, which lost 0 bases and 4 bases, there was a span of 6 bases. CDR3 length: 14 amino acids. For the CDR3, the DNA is TGTGCCAGCAGTTTATCAGGAGGCACCGGGGAGCTGTTTTTT. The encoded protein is CASSLSGGTGELFF.

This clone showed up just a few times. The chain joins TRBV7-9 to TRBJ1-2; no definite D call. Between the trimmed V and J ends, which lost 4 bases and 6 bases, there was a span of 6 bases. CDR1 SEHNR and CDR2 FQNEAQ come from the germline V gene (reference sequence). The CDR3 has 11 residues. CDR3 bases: TGTGCCAGCAGCTCGCAGGATGGCTACACCTTC. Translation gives CASSSQDGYTF.

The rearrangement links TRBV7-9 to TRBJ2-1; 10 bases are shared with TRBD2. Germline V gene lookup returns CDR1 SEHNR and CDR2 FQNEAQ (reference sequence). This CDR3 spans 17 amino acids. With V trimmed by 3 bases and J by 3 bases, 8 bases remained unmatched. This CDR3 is CASSLEGLAGVYNEQFF. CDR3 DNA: TGTGCCAGCAGCTTGGAAGGGCTAGCGGGGGTCTACAATGAGCAGTTCTTC. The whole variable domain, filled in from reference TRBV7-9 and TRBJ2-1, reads DTGVSQNPRHKITKRGQNVTFRCDPISEHNRLYWYRQTLGQGPEFLTYFQNEAQLEKSRLLSDRFSAERPKGSFSTLEIQRTEQGDSAMYLCASSLEGLAGVYNEQFFGPGTRLTVL.

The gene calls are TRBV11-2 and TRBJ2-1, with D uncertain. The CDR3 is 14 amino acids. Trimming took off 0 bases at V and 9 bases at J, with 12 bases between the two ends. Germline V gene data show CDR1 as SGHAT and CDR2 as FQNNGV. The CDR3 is CASSLDIEQVEQFF. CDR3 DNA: TGTGCCAGCAGCTTAGATATCGAGCAGGTTGAGCAGTTCTTC.

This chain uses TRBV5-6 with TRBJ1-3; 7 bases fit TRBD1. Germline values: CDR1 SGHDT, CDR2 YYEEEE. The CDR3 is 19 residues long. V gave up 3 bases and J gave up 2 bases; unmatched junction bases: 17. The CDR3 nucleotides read TGTGCCAGCAGCTCGGAGGTAACACTGACAGGGACCCCTGGAAACACCATATATTTT. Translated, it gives CASSSEVTLTGTPGNTIYF.

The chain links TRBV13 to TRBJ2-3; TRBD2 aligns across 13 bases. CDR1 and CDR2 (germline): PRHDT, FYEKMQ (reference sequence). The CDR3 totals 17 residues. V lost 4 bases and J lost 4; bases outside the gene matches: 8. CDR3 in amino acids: CASSSWTSGGSADTQYF. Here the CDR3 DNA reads TGTGCCAGCAGCTCGTGGACTAGCGGGGGCAGCGCAGATACGCAGTATTTT.

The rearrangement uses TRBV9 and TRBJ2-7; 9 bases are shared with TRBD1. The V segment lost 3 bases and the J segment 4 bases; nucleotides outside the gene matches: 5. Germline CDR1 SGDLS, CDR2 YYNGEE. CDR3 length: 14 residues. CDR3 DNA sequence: TGTGCCAGCAGCGCCGGGACAGGGCGGTACGAGCAGTACTTC. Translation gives CASSAGTGRYEQYF.

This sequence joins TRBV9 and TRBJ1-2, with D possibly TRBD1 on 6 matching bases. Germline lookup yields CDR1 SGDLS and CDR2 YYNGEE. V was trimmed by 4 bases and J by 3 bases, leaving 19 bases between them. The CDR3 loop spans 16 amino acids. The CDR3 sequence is CASSSPMESGDYGYTF. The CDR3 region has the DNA TGTGCCAGCAGCTCGCCGATGGAGTCAGGGGACTATGGCTACACCTTC. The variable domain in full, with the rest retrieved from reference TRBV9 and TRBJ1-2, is DSGVTQTPKHLITATGQRVTLRCSPRSGDLSVYWYQQSLDQGLQFLIQYYNGEERAKGNILERFSAQQFPDLHSELNLSSLELGDSALYFCASSSPMESGDYGYTFGSGTRLTVV.

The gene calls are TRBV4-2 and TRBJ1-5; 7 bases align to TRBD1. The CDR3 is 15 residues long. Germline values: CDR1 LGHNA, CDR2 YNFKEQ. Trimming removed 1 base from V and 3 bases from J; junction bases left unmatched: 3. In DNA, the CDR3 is TGTGCCAGCAGCCAAGGGGGACAGTACAATCAGCCCCAGCATTTT. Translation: CASSQGGQYNQPQHF.

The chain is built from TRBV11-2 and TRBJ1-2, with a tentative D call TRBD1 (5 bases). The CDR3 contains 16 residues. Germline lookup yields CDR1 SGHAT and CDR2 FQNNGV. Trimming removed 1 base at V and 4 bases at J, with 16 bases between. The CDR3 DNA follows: TGTGCCAGCAGCTTAGCACACTTCGACAGCCCCTATGGCTACACCTTC. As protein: CASSLAHFDSPYGYTF.

CDR3 sequence (DNA): TGTGCCAGCAGCCTGGGACTAGTAGGAGAGCAGTACTTC. Amino acid sequence: CASSLGLVGEQYF. The chain is built from TRBV7-9 and TRBJ2-7; TRBD2 matches 8 bases. V dropped 5 bases and J dropped 7; count of bases not matched to a gene: 7. Per the germline V gene, CDR1 is SEHNR and CDR2 is FQNEAQ (reference sequence). This CDR3 comprises 13 residues.

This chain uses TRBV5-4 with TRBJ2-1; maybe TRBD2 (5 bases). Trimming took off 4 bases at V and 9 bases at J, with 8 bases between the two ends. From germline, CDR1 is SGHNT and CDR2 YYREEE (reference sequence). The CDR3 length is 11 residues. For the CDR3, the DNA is TGTGCCAGCAGCGCCCGGGGTGAGCAGTTCTTC. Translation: CASSARGEQFF.

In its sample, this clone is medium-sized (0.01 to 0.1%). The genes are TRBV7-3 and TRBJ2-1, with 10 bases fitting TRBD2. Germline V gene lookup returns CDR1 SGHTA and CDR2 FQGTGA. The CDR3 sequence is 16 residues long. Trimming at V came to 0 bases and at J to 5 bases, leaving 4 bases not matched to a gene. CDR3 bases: TGTGCCAGCAGCTTAACTGTAGCGGGGGGCCACAATGAGCAGTTCTTC. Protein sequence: CASSLTVAGGHNEQFF.

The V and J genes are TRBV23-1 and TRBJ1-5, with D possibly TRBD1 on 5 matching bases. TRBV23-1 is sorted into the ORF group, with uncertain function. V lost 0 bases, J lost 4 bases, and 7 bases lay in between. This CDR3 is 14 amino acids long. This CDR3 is CASSQSRGNQPQHF. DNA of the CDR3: TGCGCCAGCAGTCAATCGCGGGGGAATCAGCCCCAGCATTTT.